What follows are 32 T cell receptor beta chains derived from one specimen sequenced in a study of T cell responses to AZD1222 COVID-19 vaccine. Sequencing was performed with immunoSEQ multiplex PCR; in TCRdb, only in-frame clones are kept and a portion is missing. The table shows under 150,000 clones, with 90% to 95% occurring only once. Sequencing was performed on peripheral blood, taken on day 0 of AZD1222 vaccination. These receptor sequences come from an adult in good health.

The V call is TRBV11-2, the J call TRBJ2-1; TRBD2 matches at 10 bases. Germline V gives CDR1 SGHAT, CDR2 FQNNGV. The CDR3 spans 13 residues. V was clipped by 3 bases and J by 11 bases; unmatched bases: 4. The CDR3 reads CASSLETSGQQFF. DNA for the CDR3: TGTGCCAGCAGCTTGGAGACTAGCGGGCAGCAGTTCTTC.

This sequence joins TRBV29-1 and TRBJ1-2; D remains ambiguous. Trimming removed 4 bases at V and 0 bases at J, with 12 bases between. Germline values: CDR1 SQVTM, CDR2 ANQGSEA. The CDR3 runs 14 residues. The CDR3 is CSVGPQRANYGYTF. The CDR3 DNA reads TGCAGCGTTGGCCCACAACGAGCTAACTATGGCTACACCTTC.

The chain uses TRBV12-5 and TRBJ1-1; D is possibly TRBD1 (6 bases). V lost 0 bases and J 2 bases, leaving 13 bases between the germline ends. CDR1 and CDR2 from the germline V gene are LGHNT and FRNRAP. This CDR3 contains 16 residues. This chain's CDR3 is CASGLVRGRGNTEAFF. In DNA, the CDR3 is TGTGCTAGTGGTTTGGTACGCGGCAGGGGAAACACTGAAGCTTTCTTT.

The J gene is TRBJ2-1, the V gene TRBV7-3; tentative D call: TRBD1 (6 bases). CDR3 length: 15 residues. Germline-derived CDR1 and CDR2 are SGHTA and FQGTGA. The V gene lost 3 bases and the J gene lost 4 bases, with 13 bases spanning the gap. CDR3 region: CASSFSQTGYNEQFF. The CDR3 nucleotides are TGTGCCAGCAGCTTCAGTCAGACAGGATACAATGAGCAGTTCTTC.

This clone was seen just once. The chain has TRBV27 and TRBJ2-7; possible D gene TRBD2, 6 bases. The CDR3 is 14 amino acids. V shed 8 bases and J shed 0 bases, with 14 bases lying between them. Germline CDR1 and CDR2: MNHEY and SMNVEV (reference sequence). The CDR3 sequence: CASAFRDSSYEQYF. CDR3 sequence (DNA): TGTGCCAGCGCCTTCCGGGACTCCTCCTACGAGCAGTACTTC.

V is TRBV6-5 and J is TRBJ1-2; D remains ambiguous. V lost 7 bases, J lost 1 base, and 7 bases lay in between. This CDR3 has 12 residues. CDR1 is MNHEY and CDR2 is SVGAGI in the germline V gene. In nucleotides, the CDR3 is TGTGCCAGCACTGCAGTTAACTATGGCTACACCTTC. Amino acid sequence: CASTAVNYGYTF.

The V and J genes are TRBV7-3 and TRBJ1-3; D unresolved. Germline CDR1 and CDR2: SGHTA and FQGTGA. V dropped 0 bases and J dropped 0 bases, with 6 bases sitting between them. The length of the CDR3 is 15 residues. The CDR3 DNA follows: TGTGCCAGCAGCTTAACCACAGCCTCTGGAAACACCATATATTTT. It yields the protein CASSLTTASGNTIYF.

The chain recombines TRBV7-2 with TRBJ1-2, with D possibly TRBD1 on 5 matching bases. V lost 5 bases to trimming and J lost 4 bases, with 17 bases between them. Germline V gene sequence: CDR1 SGHTA, CDR2 FQGNSA. This CDR3 spans 15 amino acids. The CDR3 sequence: CASSPPTRAVYGYTF. CDR3 nucleotides: TGTGCCAGCAGCCCACCAACCAGGGCGGTCTATGGCTACACCTTC.

The chain recombines TRBV6-4 with TRBJ2-3; D is unresolved. Germline CDR1 and CDR2: MRHNA and SNTAGT. V was cut by 3 bases and J by 1 base, with 2 bases left in between. This CDR3 has 12 amino acids. This CDR3 is CASSEGTDTQYF. In nucleotides, the CDR3 is TGTGCCAGCAGTGAGGGCACAGATACGCAGTATTTT.

The V call is TRBV5-5, the J call TRBJ2-7; a possible D gene is TRBD1 (6 bases). The germline gives CDR1 SGHKS, CDR2 YYEKEE (reference sequence). This CDR3 comprises 16 residues. V was trimmed by 4 bases and J by 3 bases, leaving 20 bases between them. CDR3 residues: CASSPFSGQILYEQYF. Written as DNA, the CDR3 is TGTGCCAGCAGCCCCTTCTCCGGACAGATCCTCTACGAGCAGTACTTC. The entire variable domain, with the rest obtained from reference TRBV5-5 and TRBJ2-7, is as follows: DAGVTQSPTHLIKTRGQQVTLRCSPISGHKSVSWYQQVLGQGPQFIFQYYEKEERGRGNFPDRFSARQFPNYSSELNVNALLLGDSALYLCASSPFSGQILYEQYFGPGTRLTVT.

In this sample, this clone turned up once. The gene calls are TRBV5-1 and TRBJ1-1; unclear D gene. V gave up 7 bases and J gave up 3 bases, with 10 bases separating them. The CDR3 loop spans 12 amino acids. CDR1 and CDR2 from the germline V gene are SGHRS and YFSETQ. CDR3 protein: CASYERYTEAFF. CDR3 bases: TGCGCCAGCTACGAGAGGTACACTGAAGCTTTCTTT.

The sample holds one count of this clone. J is TRBJ2-1 and V is TRBV14; 13 positions match TRBD2. Germline V gene data show CDR1 as SGHDN and CDR2 as FVKESK. The CDR3 covers 15 residues. Trimming took 4 bases from V and 6 from J; bases not matched to a gene: 3. The CDR3 loop reads CASSRLAGGGNEQFF. CDR3 nucleotides: TGTGCCAGCAGCCGACTAGCGGGGGGAGGCAATGAGCAGTTCTTC.

The V and J genes are TRBV5-6 and TRBJ2-5, with a tentative D call TRBD2 (6 bases). Germline V lookup: CDR1 SGHDT, CDR2 YYEEEE. CDR3 size: 13 residues. V was clipped by 5 bases and J by 5 bases, with 13 bases between them. In DNA, the CDR3 is TGTGCCAGCAGGCCAGGAGGGGTCGAGACCCAGTACTTC. Protein sequence: CASRPGGVETQYF. Full variable domain (outside the CDR3, taken from reference TRBV5-6 and TRBJ2-5): DAGVTQSPTHLIKTRGQQVTLRCSPKSGHDTVSWYQQALGQGPQFIFQYYEEEERQRGNFPDRFSGHQFPNYSSELNVNALLLGDSALYLCASRPGGVETQYFGPGTRLLVL.

This chain connects TRBV6-5 to TRBJ1-6; tentatively, D is TRBD1 (5 bases). This CDR3 comprises 16 residues. The germline CDR1 and CDR2 sequences are MNHEY and SVGAGI. V was cut by 2 bases and J by 10 bases, with 18 bases left in between. The CDR3 coding sequence is TGTGCCAGCAGTTACGTTGTGGGAGGGGTCTTCTCACCCCTCCACTTT. Protein product: CASSYVVGGVFSPLHF.

This clone was recorded only once. Written as DNA, the CDR3 is TGTGCCTGGGCTACCCGACAGCCCTCTGGAAACACCATATATTTT. Its protein product is CAWATRQPSGNTIYF. J is TRBJ1-3 and V is TRBV30; possible D gene TRBD1, 5 bases. The CDR3 contains 15 residues. The germline V and J ends were trimmed by 5 bases and 0 bases, with 14 bases remaining between them. Germline values: CDR1 GTSNPN, CDR2 SVGIG (reference sequence).

V gene TRBV9 combines with J gene TRBJ2-2, with unresolved D. V was trimmed by 0 bases and J by 6 bases, leaving 9 bases between them. There are 14 residues in the CDR3. Germline V gene lookup returns CDR1 SGDLS and CDR2 YYNGEE. In nucleotides, the CDR3 is TGTGCCAGCAGCGTAGGAGGTCTTCCCGGGGAGCTGTTTTTT. Protein sequence: CASSVGGLPGELFF.

V and J are TRBV14 and TRBJ1-4; possibly TRBD1 for D (5 bases). This CDR3 spans 16 amino acids. Germline V gene sequence: CDR1 SGHDN, CDR2 FVKESK. V was pared by 4 bases and J by 8 bases, with 20 bases between. The CDR3 loop reads CASSRLLPGTGEKLFF. CDR3 DNA: TGTGCCAGCAGCCGACTTTTACCCGGAACAGGCGAAAAACTGTTTTTT.

This chain links TRBV5-1 with TRBJ1-2, with 7 bases fitting TRBD1. The CDR3 is made up of 15 amino acids. J gave up 5 bases and V 4 bases, and 11 bases lay outside the gene matches. Germline V gene data show CDR1 as SGHRS and CDR2 as YFSETQ. CDR3 loop: CASSGTGQTGYGYTF. CDR3 nucleotide sequence: TGCGCCAGCAGCGGAACGGGACAGACTGGATATGGCTACACCTTC.

This chain joins TRBV18 and TRBJ2-1; D is unclear. This CDR3 is 11 amino acids long. Trimming pared 3 bases from V and 5 bases from J, leaving 2 bases between. Germline V gives CDR1 KGHSH, CDR2 LQKENI. Written as DNA, the CDR3 is TGTGCCAGCTCACCTGACAATGAGCAGTTCTTC. This sequence encodes CASSPDNEQFF.

The chain carries TRBV3-1 (or the pseudogene TRBV3-2) and TRBJ1-5, with a weak D call TRBD1 (5 bases). Between the trimmed V and J ends, which lost 4 bases and 6 bases, there was a span of 7 bases. The CDR3 has 12 residues. CDR1 is LGHDT, CDR2 YNNKEL, per germline (reference sequence). The CDR3 protein is CASSPGGQPQHF. Here the CDR3 DNA reads TGTGCCAGCAGCCCCGGGGGTCAGCCCCAGCATTTT.

The rearrangement uses TRBV6-2 or TRBV6-3 and TRBJ1-1; D is perhaps TRBD1 (6 bases). The germline CDR1 and CDR2 sequences are MNHEY and SVGEGT. This CDR3 has 14 amino acids. V was shortened by 4 bases and J by 4 bases, with 13 bases between the two germline ends. CDR3 amino acids: CASSWGPSGTEAFF. Here the CDR3 DNA reads TGTGCCAGCAGTTGGGGGCCCTCCGGCACTGAAGCTTTCTTT.

This chain connects TRBV5-6 to TRBJ1-5, with D possibly being TRBD1 (6 bases). V was cut by 5 bases and J by 7 bases, with 16 bases left in between. CDR1 and CDR2 (germline): SGHDT, YYEEEE. CDR3 length: 14 amino acids. The CDR3 sequence is CASSFGQSGQPQHF. The CDR3 nucleotides are TGTGCCAGCAGTTTCGGACAGTCAGGGCAGCCCCAGCATTTT.

This clone was detected a few times. The genes are TRBV27 and TRBJ2-7, with 7 positions matching TRBD1. The CDR3 is 14 amino acids. Germline V gene sequence: CDR1 MNHEY, CDR2 SMNVEV (reference sequence). Germline trimming cut 5 bases from V and 3 bases from J; bases unmatched to any gene: 7. CDR3: CASSLSRQGYEQYF. The CDR3 DNA reads TGTGCCAGCAGTCTGAGTCGACAGGGCTACGAGCAGTACTTC.

The V gene is TRBV4-1, the J gene TRBJ1-1; D unclear. Trimming shortened V by 2 bases and J by 4 bases, and 14 bases separated the two germline ends. Germline V gives CDR1 MGHRA, CDR2 YSYEKL. The CDR3 consists of 15 residues. The CDR3: CASSQSKAPITEAFF. The CDR3 DNA is TGCGCCAGCAGCCAATCCAAAGCCCCAATCACTGAAGCTTTCTTT.

This clone was observed a few times. This sequence joins TRBV19 and TRBJ2-3, with D tentatively TRBD2 (6 bases). Trimming took 5 bases from V and 6 from J, leaving 9 bases between them. This CDR3 is 12 amino acids long. Germline-derived CDR1 and CDR2 are LNHDA and SQIVND (reference sequence). The CDR3 is CASSRGFDTQYF. In DNA form, the CDR3 reads TGTGCCAGTAGTCGGGGGTTTGATACGCAGTATTTT. The full variable domain, its missing parts supplied by reference TRBV19 and TRBJ2-3, is DGGITQSPKYLFRKEGQNVTLSCEQNLNHDAMYWYRQDPGQGLRLIYYSQIVNDFQKGDIAEGYSVSREKKESFPLTVTSAQKNPTAFYLCASSRGFDTQYFGPGTRLTVL.

J is TRBJ1-2 and V is TRBV6-2 or TRBV6-3; 8 nucleotides agree with TRBD1. Trimming took 5 bases from V and 4 from J; bases not matched to a gene: 3. CDR1 MNHEY and CDR2 SVGEGT come from the germline V gene. The CDR3 spans 13 residues. Here the CDR3 DNA reads TGTGCCAGCAGTCCAGACAGGGGCTATGGCTACACCTTC. Its protein is CASSPDRGYGYTF.

V gene TRBV6-6 combines with J gene TRBJ1-5; maybe TRBD1 (6 bases). Germline V gene data show CDR1 as MNHNY and CDR2 as SVGAGI (reference sequence). The CDR3 totals 15 residues. The germline V and J ends were trimmed by 6 bases and 5 bases, with 17 bases remaining between them. Here the CDR3 DNA reads TGTGCCAGCAGGTACAGGGTTGGAGGCGATCAGCCCCAGCATTTT. Its translation is CASRYRVGGDQPQHF.

The chain employs TRBV27 and TRBJ1-2, with a possible D match to TRBD1 (6 bases). V gave up 6 bases and J gave up 4 bases, with 21 bases separating them. There are 16 residues in the CDR3. The V gene's germline CDR1 is MNHEY and CDR2 SMNVEV (reference sequence). The CDR3 protein is CASSPWVAGVPYGYTF. The CDR3 region has the DNA TGTGCCAGCAGCCCATGGGTAGCAGGGGTACCCTATGGCTACACCTTC.

This chain links TRBV11-2 with TRBJ1-5; weak D call: TRBD1 (5 bases). With 5 bases removed from V and 6 bases from J, the gap between germline ends came to 8 bases. The germline V gene encodes CDR1 SGHAT and CDR2 FQNNGV. The CDR3 consists of 12 residues. This CDR3 reads CASSRGGQPQHF. The CDR3 DNA follows: TGTGCCAGCAGCCGCGGGGGTCAGCCCCAGCATTTT.

This clone was seen a single time. J is TRBJ1-6 and V is TRBV6-5, with TRBD1 as a possible D gene (5 bases). The CDR3 contains 15 residues. CDR1 MNHEY and CDR2 SVGAGI come from the germline V gene. V was shortened by 7 bases and J by 4 bases, with 14 bases between the two germline ends. The CDR3 nucleotides read TGTGCCAGCAAAACCGGGACTGAATATAATTCACCCCTCCACTTT. Encoded protein: CASKTGTEYNSPLHF.

The chain recombines TRBV3-1 (or the pseudogene TRBV3-2) with TRBJ2-1; 8 nucleotides match TRBD1. Germline CDR1 and CDR2: LGHDT and YNNKEL (reference sequence). CDR3 length: 15 amino acids. V lost 0 bases and J lost 4; bases outside the gene matches: 2. The CDR3 protein is CASSQDQGAYNEQFF. The DNA of the CDR3 is TGTGCCAGCAGCCAAGATCAGGGGGCTTACAATGAGCAGTTCTTC.

The rearrangement uses TRBV5-6 and TRBJ2-5, with D perhaps TRBD2 (6 bases). Per germline, CDR1 SGHDT and CDR2 YYEEEE. Trimming removed 0 bases from V and 5 bases from J, with 8 bases in between. The CDR3 runs to 13 residues. The CDR3 coding sequence is TGTGCCAGCAGCTTGGTTGGGGGGGAGACCCAGTACTTC. This codes for CASSLVGGETQYF.